A single sample is the source of the 9 T cell receptor beta chains below, sequenced in a study of naive and memory T cell subsets. Study-wide findings and caveats: Possibly reflecting memory cells re-expressing CD45RA, a few larger clonotypes occurred in naive repertoires, especially CD8.

Antigen specificity for these receptors is unknown. Two oligonucleotides, mixed equimolar, formed the beta constant-region primer covering TRBC1 and TRBC2. Ligated cDNA was amplified by four rounds of PCR with nested alpha and beta constant-region primers and SP2. TCRdb passed the UMI-ligation and nested PCR reads through MiXCR, listing each CDR3 protein once. The sample lists approximately 140,000 distinct CDR3 sequences; roughly 22% were seen once. The source material was naive CD4+ T cells from blood. The source of these receptors is a human donor in good health.

CDR3 DNA: TGTGCCAGCAGCTTGGCCCCAGTGAATGAGCAGTTCTTC. It yields the protein CASSLAPVNEQFF. The rearrangement links TRBV5-6 to TRBJ2-1; no clear D gene. The CDR3 is made up of 13 amino acids. Germline V gene data show CDR1 as SGHDT and CDR2 as YYEEEE. Trimming cost V 0 bases and J 7 bases, with 8 bases left between them.

J is TRBJ1-1 and V is TRBV20-1, with D unclear. CDR3 length equals 15 residues. Germline values: CDR1 DFQATT, CDR2 SNEGSKA (reference sequence). Trimming took off 3 bases at V and 1 base at J, with 15 bases between the two ends. CDR3 bases: TGCAGTGCTAGGGTTCCGGGCATACGGAACACTGAAGCTTTCTTT. Encoded protein: CSARVPGIRNTEAFF.

The chain joins TRBV15 to TRBJ2-2; D is undetermined. Trimming stripped 0 bases from V and 1 base from J, with 6 bases between. The CDR3 is 15 residues long. CDR1 and CDR2 from the germline V gene are LNHNV and YYDKDF (reference sequence). For the CDR3, the DNA is TGTGCCACCAGCAGAGAATTAGGGAACACCGGGGAGCTGTTTTTT. The encoded protein is CATSRELGNTGELFF.

This clonotype came up a few times. The V call is TRBV3-1, the J call TRBJ2-4; the D call may be TRBD1 or TRBD2 (6 bases each). This CDR3 region has 17 residues. From germline, CDR1 is LGHDT and CDR2 YNNKEL (reference sequence). Trimming left V 1 base short and J 2 bases short, with 15 bases between. The CDR3 bases are TGTGCCAGCAGCCAAGTTGACGGGGGCCTGACCAAAAACATTCAGTACTTC. Its translation: CASSQVDGGLTKNIQYF.

This clonotype showed up just once. This rearrangement joins TRBV7-9 to TRBJ1-3; tentative D call: TRBD1 (5 bases). Germline V gene sequence: CDR1 SEHNR, CDR2 FQNEAQ (reference sequence). Trimming shortened V by 6 bases and J by 1 base, and 10 bases separated the two germline ends. The CDR3 sequence is 14 residues long. The CDR3 region is CASRPDSSGNTIYF. The CDR3 coding sequence is TGTGCCAGCAGACCAGACAGTTCTGGAAACACCATATATTTT.

This clonotype has just one count. Germline and junction disagree at one end, which may indicate a read error. CDR3 in DNA: TGTGCTAGCAGCCCCCTCGGGGATATGGAGCAGTTCTTC. It is translated as CASSPLGDMEQFF. The rearrangement uses TRBV7-7 and TRBJ2-1; possible D gene TRBD2, 5 bases. Germline values: CDR1 SSHAT, CDR2 FNYEAQ (reference sequence). This CDR3 comprises 13 residues.

This clonotype was seen ten or more times. The chain couples TRBV13 to TRBJ2-7, with 7 bases aligning to TRBD1. There are 14 residues in the CDR3. V was pared by 5 bases and J by 3 bases, with 7 bases of the junction left unmatched. CDR1 and CDR2 from the germline V gene are PRHDT and FYEKMQ (reference sequence). The DNA for the CDR3 is TGTGCCAGCAGCCATAGGGGGCGTGACTACGAGCAGTACTTC. Amino acids: CASSHRGRDYEQYF.

The gene calls are TRBV29-1 and TRBJ2-5; TRBD1 might be the D (5 bases). CDR3 length: 14 amino acids. Per the germline V gene, CDR1 is SQVTM and CDR2 is ANQGSEA. The V gene lost 1 base and the J gene lost 4 bases, with 13 bases spanning the gap. This CDR3 reads CSVEGTQGRETQYF. The CDR3 bases are TGCAGCGTTGAAGGCACTCAGGGTCGAGAGACCCAGTACTTC.

This clonotype was detected only once. The J gene is TRBJ1-1, the V gene TRBV29-1; D not certain. From germline, CDR1 is SQVTM and CDR2 ANQGSEA. The CDR3 is 11 residues long. V dropped 4 bases and J dropped 7 bases, with 10 bases sitting between them. The CDR3 DNA reads as TGCAGCGTTGGAGACTTCAGTGAAGCTTTCTTT. Amino acids: CSVGDFSEAFF.